This TCR beta chain was identified in a study of identical twins. Study-wide points: Out-of-frame alpha sequences shared by twins showed excess low generation probability.

TCRdb redid the calling of the 5' RACE reads with MiXCR, one entry per CDR3 protein. The repertoire holds 500,000 to 700,000 distinct CDR3 sequences, with under 8.5% as singletons. Deletions cut 6 bases from V and 0 bases from J, with 8 bases between. The CDR3 is made up of 13 amino acids. Per the germline V gene, CDR1 is ENHRY and CDR2 is SYGVKD. The sample holds many counts of this clonotype. Its antigen is still unknown. The sample was also linked to a second study, of yellow fever vaccine responses in identical twins.

The V gene is TRBV10-3, the J gene TRBJ1-1; perhaps TRBD1 as D (6 bases). The sample comprised PBMCs. This TCR derives from a woman aged 18-35 years in good health. CDR3 nucleotides: TGTGCCATCAGCCAGGGGCTGAACACTGAAGCTTTCTTT. Protein product: CAISQGLNTEAFF.